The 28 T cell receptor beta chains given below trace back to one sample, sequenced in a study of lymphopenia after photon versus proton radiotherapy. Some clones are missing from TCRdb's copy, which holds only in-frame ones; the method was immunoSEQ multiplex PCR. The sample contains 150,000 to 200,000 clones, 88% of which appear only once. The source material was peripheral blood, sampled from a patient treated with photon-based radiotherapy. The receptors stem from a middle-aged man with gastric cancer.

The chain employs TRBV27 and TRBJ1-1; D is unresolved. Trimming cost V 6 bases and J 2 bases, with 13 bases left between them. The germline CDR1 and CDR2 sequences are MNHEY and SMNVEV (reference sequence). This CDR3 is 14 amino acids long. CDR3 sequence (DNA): TGTGCCAGCAGCCCAGGTCGGGGTAACACTGAAGCTTTCTTT. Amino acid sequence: CASSPGRGNTEAFF.

The CDR3 DNA reads TGTGCCAGTAGTATTCGGGACAGAAATCAGCCCCAGCATTTT. Protein product: CASSIRDRNQPQHF. The V call is TRBV19, the J call TRBJ1-5, with TRBD1 matching 7 bases. CDR1 LNHDA and CDR2 SQIVND come from the germline V gene (reference sequence). The CDR3 length is 14 residues. With V trimmed by 3 bases and J by 4 bases, 3 bases remained unmatched. Full variable domain (remainder filled in from reference TRBV19 and TRBJ1-5): DGGITQSPKYLFRKEGQNVTLSCEQNLNHDAMYWYRQDPGQGLRLIYYSQIVNDFQKGDIAEGYSVSREKKESFPLTVTSAQKNPTAFYLCASSIRDRNQPQHFGDGTRLSIL.

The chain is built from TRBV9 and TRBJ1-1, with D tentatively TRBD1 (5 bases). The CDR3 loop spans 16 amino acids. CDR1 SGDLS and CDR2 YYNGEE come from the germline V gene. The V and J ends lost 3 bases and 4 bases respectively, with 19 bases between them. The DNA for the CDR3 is TGTGCCAGCAGCGCACCCCCGGGGGGTGGAAGCACTGAAGCTTTCTTT. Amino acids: CASSAPPGGGSTEAFF.

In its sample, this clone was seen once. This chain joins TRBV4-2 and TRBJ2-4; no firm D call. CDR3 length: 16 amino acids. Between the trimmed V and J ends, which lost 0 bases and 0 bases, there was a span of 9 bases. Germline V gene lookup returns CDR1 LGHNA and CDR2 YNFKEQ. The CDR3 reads CASSQEAGLAKNIQYF. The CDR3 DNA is TGTGCCAGCAGCCAAGAGGCCGGATTAGCCAAAAACATTCAGTACTTC.

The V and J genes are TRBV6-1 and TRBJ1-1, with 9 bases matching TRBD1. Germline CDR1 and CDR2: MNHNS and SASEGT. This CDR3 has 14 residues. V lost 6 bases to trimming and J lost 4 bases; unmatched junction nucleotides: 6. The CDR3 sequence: CASREQGAGTEAFF. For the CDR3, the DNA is TGTGCCAGCAGGGAACAGGGGGCAGGCACTGAAGCTTTCTTT.

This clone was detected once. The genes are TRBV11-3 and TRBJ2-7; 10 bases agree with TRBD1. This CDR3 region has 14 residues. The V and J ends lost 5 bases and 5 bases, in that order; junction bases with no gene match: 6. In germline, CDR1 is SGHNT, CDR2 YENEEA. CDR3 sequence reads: CASSKGQGFNEQYF. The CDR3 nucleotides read TGTGCCAGCAGCAAGGGACAGGGGTTTAACGAGCAGTACTTC.

In DNA form, the CDR3 reads TGTGCCAGCAGCTTAACGACAGTCCTAAATCAGCCCCAGCATTTT. Encoded protein: CASSLTTVLNQPQHF. The chain uses TRBV7-2 and TRBJ1-5, with D possibly TRBD1 on 5 matching bases. CDR3 length: 15 residues. CDR1 and CDR2 from the germline V gene are SGHTA and FQGNSA. Trimming took 2 bases from V and 4 from J, leaving 12 bases between them.

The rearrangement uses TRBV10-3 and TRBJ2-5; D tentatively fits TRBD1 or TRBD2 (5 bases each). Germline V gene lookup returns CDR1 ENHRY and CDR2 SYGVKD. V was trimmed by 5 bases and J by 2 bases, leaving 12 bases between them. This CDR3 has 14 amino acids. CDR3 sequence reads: CAISWGPVQETQYF. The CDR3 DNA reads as TGTGCCATCAGTTGGGGACCAGTTCAAGAGACCCAGTACTTC.

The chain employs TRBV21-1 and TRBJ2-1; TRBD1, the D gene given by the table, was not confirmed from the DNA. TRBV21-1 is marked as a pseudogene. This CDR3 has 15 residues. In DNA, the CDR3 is TGTGCCAGCAGCAAAGAAGGCAGGGAAGGGAATGAGCAGTTCTTC. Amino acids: CASSKEGREGNEQFF.

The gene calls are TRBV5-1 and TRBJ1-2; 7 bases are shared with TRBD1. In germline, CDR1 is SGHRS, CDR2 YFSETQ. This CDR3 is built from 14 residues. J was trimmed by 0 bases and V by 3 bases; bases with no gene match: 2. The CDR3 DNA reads TGCGCCAGCAGCTCGGACAGGACTAACTATGGCTACACCTTC. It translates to CASSSDRTNYGYTF.

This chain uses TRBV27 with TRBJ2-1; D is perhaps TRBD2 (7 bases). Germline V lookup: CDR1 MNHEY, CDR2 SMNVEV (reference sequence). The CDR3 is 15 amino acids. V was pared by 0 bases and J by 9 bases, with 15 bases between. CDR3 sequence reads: CASSLSWGGKGEQFF. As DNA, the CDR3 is TGTGCCAGCAGTTTATCGTGGGGGGGCAAAGGTGAGCAGTTCTTC.

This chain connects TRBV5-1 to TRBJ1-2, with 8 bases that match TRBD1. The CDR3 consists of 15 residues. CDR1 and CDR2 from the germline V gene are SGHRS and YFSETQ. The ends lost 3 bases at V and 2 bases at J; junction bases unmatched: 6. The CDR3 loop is CASSSRTGSNYGYTF. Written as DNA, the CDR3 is TGCGCCAGCAGCTCCCGGACAGGGTCAAACTATGGCTACACCTTC.

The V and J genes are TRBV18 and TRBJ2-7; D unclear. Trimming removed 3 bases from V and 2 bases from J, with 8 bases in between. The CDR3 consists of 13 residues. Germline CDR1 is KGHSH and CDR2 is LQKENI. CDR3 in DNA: TGTGCCAGCTCACCGGGGTCGGCCTACGAGCAGTACTTC. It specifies CASSPGSAYEQYF.

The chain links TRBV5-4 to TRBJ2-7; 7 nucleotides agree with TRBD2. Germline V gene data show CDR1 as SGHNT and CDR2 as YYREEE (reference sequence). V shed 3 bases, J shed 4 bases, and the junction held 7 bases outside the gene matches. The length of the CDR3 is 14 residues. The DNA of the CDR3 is TGTGCCAGCAGCTGGCGGGAGCGGGGATACGAGCAGTACTTC. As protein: CASSWRERGYEQYF.

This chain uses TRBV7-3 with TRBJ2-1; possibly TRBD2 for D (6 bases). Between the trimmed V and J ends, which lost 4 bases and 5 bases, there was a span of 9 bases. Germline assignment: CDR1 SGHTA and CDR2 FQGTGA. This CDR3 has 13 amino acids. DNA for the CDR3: TGTGCCAGCAGCTCCGGACTAAACAATGAGCAGTTCTTC. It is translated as CASSSGLNNEQFF.

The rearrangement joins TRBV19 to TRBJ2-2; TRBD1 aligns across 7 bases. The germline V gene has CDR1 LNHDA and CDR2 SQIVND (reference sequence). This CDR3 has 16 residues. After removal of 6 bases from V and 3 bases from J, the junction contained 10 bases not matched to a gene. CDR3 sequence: CASRNNRGRYTGELFF. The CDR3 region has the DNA TGTGCCAGTAGGAATAACAGGGGCAGGTACACCGGGGAGCTGTTTTTT.

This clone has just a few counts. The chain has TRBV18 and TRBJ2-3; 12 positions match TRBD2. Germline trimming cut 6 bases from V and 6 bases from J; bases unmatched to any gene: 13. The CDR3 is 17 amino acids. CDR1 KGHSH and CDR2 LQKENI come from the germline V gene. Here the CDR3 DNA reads TGTGCCAGCTCTCTACGGGGAACTAGCGGGAGGCCTGATACGCAGTATTTT. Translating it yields CASSLRGTSGRPDTQYF.

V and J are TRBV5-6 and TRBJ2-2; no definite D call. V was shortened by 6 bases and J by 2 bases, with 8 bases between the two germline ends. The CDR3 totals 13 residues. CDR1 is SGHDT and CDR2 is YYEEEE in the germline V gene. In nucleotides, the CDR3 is TGTGCCAGCACCAGCGTCAACACCGGGGAGCTGTTTTTT. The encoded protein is CASTSVNTGELFF.

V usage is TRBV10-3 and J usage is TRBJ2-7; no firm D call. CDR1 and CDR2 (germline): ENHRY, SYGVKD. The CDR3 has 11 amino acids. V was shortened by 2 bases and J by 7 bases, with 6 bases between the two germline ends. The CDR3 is CAISERWEQYF. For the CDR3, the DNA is TGTGCCATCAGTGAGAGGTGGGAGCAGTACTTC.

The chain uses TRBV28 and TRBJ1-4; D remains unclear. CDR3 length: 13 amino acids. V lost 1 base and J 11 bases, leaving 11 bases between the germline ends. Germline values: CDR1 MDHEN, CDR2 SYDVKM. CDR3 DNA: TGTGCCAGCAGTTTATCTTACGGGAGGAAACTGTTTTTT. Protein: CASSLSYGRKLFF.

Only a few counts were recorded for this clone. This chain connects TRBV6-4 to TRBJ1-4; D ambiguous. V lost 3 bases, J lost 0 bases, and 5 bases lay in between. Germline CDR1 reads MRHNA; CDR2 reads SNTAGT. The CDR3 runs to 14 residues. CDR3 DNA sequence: TGTGCCAGCAGTGAGGACGCAACTAATGAAAAACTGTTTTTT. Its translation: CASSEDATNEKLFF.

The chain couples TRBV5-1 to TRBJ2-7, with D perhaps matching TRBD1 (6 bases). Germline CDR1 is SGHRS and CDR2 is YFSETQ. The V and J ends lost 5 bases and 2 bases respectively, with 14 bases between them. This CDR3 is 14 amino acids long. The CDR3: CASRVQGTTYEQYF. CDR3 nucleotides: TGCGCCAGCAGGGTTCAGGGGACGACCTACGAGCAGTACTTC.

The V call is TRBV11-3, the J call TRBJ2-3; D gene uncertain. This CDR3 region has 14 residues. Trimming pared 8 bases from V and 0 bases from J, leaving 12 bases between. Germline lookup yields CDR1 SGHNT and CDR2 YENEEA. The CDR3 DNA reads TGTGCCAGCCAACTTACAACTAGCACAGATACGCAGTATTTT. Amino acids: CASQLTTSTDTQYF.

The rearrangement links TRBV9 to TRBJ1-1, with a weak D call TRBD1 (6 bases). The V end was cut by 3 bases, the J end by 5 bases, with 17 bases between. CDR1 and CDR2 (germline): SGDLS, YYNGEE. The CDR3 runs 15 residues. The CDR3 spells CASSAHPGEGTEAFF. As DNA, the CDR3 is TGTGCCAGCAGCGCCCACCCAGGGGAGGGGACTGAAGCTTTCTTT.

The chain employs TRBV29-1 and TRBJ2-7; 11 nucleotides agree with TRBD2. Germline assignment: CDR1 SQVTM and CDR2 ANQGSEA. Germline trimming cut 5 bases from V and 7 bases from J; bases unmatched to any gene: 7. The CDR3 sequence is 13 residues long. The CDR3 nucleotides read TGCAGCGTTTTAGCGGGAGGGCCTGAAGAGCAGTACTTC. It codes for CSVLAGGPEEQYF.

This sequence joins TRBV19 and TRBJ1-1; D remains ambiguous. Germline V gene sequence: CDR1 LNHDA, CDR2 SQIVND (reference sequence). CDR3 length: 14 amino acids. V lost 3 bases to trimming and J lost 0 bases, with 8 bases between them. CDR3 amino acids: CASSMARLNTEAFF. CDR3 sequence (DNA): TGTGCCAGTAGTATGGCCAGGTTGAACACTGAAGCTTTCTTT.

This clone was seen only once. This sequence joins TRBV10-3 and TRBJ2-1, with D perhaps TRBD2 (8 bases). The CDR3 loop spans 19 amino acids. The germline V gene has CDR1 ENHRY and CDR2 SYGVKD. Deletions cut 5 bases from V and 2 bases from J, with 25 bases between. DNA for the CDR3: TGTGCCATCAGTAAGGGGGCCCTTAATAGCGGGGCCGCCTACAATGAGCAGTTCTTC. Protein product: CAISKGALNSGAAYNEQFF.

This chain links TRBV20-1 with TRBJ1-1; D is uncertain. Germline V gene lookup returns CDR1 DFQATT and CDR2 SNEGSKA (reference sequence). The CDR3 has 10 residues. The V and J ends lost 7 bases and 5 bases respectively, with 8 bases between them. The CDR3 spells CSVGRTEAFF. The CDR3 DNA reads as TGCAGTGTTGGGCGTACTGAAGCTTTCTTT.